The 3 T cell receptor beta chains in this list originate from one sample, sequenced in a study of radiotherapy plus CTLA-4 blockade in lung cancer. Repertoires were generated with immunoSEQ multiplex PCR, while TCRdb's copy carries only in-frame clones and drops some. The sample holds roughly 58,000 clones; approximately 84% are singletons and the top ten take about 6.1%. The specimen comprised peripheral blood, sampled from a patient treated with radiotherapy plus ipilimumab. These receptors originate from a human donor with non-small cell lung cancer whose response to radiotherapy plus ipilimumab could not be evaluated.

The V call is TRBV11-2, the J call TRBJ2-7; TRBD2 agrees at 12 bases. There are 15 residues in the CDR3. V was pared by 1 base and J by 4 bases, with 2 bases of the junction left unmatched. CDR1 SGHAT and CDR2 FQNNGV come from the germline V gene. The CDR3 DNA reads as TGTGCCAGCAGCTTAGTACTAGCGGGAGGATACGAGCAGTACTTC. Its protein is CASSLVLAGGYEQYF.

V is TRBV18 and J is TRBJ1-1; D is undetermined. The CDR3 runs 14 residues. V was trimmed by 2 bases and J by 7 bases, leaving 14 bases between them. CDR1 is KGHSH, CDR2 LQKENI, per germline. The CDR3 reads CASSPERGPYEAFF. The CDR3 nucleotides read TGTGCCAGCTCACCAGAAAGAGGGCCGTATGAAGCTTTCTTT.

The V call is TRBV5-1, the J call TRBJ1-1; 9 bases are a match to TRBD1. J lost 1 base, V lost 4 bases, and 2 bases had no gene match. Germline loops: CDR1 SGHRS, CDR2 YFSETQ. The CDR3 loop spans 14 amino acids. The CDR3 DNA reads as TGCGCCAGCAGCCGACAGGGGGGGAACACTGAAGCTTTCTTT. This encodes CASSRQGGNTEAFF.